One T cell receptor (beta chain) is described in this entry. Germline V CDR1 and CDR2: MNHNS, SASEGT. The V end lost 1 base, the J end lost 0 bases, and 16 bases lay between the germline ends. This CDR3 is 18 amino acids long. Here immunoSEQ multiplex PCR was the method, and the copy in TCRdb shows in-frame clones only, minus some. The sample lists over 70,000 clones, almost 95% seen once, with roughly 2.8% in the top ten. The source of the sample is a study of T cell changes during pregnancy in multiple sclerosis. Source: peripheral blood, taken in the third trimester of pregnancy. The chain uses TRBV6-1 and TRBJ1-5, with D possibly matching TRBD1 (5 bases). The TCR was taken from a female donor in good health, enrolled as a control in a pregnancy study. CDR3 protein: CASSEGPPDTYSNQPQHF. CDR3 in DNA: TGTGCCAGCAGTGAAGGCCCTCCGGACACATATAGCAATCAGCCCCAGCATTTT.